This T cell receptor (beta chain) originates from a study of blood T cell repertoires in COVID-19. About the research overall: Acute and convalescent COVID-19 specimens originated in the United States, Italy and Spain. Sources were T cells, B-cell-depleted T cells, or PBMCs; the material itself was cDNA or gDNA.

Methods used by the authors: Cell counts per sample came from amplifying reference gene primers. Method: immunoSEQ multiplex PCR; TCRdb's copy keeps in-frame clones and lacks some. V and J calls and clone size are given by that table; D and trimming were obtained from the DNA. The repertoire holds about 170,000 clones, with about 86% as singletons. This CDR3 is 16 amino acids long. Germline CDR1 reads ENHRY; CDR2 reads SYGVKD. The V gene end was trimmed by 4 bases and the J gene end by 5 bases; junction bases not matched to a gene: 7. V gene TRBV10-3 combines with J gene TRBJ2-5; the match to TRBD2 covers 13 bases. Specimen: peripheral blood. The source of this sequence is a man in his fifties with active or convalescent COVID-19. The CDR3 DNA reads TGTGCCATCAGTGGTGGACTAGCGGGAGAGGCGGAGACCCAGTACTTC. Its protein product is CAISGGLAGEAETQYF.